The clone carrying this T cell receptor (beta chain) was found a few times. The antigen remains undetermined. Each CDR3 protein is one row after TCRdb ran MiXCR on the 5' RACE reads. The table includes 200,000 to 300,000 distinct CDR3 sequences, roughly 10% detected once. V was cut by 4 bases and J by 4 bases, with 12 bases left in between. Germline CDR1 reads KGHDR; CDR2 reads SFDVKD. The CDR3 is 15 amino acids. These data are taken from a study of identical twins. Study results and limitations: An excess of low generation probability was shown by twin-shared out-of-frame alpha sequences.

This clonotype was sampled from a man between 45 and 60 years old in good health. The chain has TRBV24-1 and TRBJ2-2, with D maybe TRBD1 (6 bases). Specimen: memory T cells sorted from blood. The CDR3 DNA is TGTGCCACCAGTGACCATACCAGGGGCACCGGGGAGCTGTTTTTT. Residues: CATSDHTRGTGELFF.